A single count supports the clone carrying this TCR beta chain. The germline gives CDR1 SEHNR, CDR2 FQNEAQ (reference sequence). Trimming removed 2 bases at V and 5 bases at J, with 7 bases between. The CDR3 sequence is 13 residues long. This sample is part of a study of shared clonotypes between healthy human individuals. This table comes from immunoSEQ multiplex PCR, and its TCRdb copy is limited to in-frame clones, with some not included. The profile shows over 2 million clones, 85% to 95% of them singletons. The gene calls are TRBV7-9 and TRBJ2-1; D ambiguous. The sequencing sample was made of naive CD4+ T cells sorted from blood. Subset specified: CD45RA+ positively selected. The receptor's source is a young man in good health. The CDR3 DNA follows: TGTGCCAGCAGCTTAAGTCGAGACAATGAGCAGTTCTTC. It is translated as CASSLSRDNEQFF.